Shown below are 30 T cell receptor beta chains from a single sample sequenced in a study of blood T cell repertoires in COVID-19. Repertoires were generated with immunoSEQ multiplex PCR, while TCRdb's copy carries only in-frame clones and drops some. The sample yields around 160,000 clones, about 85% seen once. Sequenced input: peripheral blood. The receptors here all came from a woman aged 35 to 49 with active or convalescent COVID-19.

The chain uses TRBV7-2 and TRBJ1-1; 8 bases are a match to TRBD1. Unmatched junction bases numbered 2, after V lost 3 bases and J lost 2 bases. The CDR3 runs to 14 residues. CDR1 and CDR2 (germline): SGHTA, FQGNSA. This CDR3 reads CASSFQGANTEAFF. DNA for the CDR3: TGTGCCAGCAGCTTTCAGGGGGCTAACACTGAAGCTTTCTTT.

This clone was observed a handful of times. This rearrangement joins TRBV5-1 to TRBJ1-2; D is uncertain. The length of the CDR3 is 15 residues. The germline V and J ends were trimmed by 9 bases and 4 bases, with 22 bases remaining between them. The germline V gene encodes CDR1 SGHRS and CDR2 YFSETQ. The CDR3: CATSLQPDSFYGYTF. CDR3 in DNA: TGCGCCACCTCACTTCAACCCGATTCGTTCTATGGCTACACCTTC. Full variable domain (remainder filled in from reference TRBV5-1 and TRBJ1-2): KAGVTQTPRYLIKTRGQQVTLSCSPISGHRSVSWYQQTPGQGLQFLFEYFSETQRNKGNFPGRFSGRQFSNSRSEMNVSTLELGDSALYLCATSLQPDSFYGYTFGSGTRLTVV.

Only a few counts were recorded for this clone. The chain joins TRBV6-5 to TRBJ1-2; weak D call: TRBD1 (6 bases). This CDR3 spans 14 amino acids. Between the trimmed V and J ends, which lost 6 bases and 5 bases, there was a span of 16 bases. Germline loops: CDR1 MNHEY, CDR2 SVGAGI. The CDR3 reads CASRGDNPPYGYTF. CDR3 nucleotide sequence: TGTGCCAGCAGGGGGGACAACCCACCTTATGGCTACACCTTC.

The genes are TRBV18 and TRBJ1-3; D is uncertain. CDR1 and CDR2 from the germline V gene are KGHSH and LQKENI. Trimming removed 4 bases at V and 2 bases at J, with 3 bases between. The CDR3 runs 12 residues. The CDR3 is CASSLAGNTIYF. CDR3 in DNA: TGTGCCAGCTCACTCGCTGGAAACACCATATATTTT. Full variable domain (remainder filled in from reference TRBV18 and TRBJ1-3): NAGVMQNPRHLVRRRGQEARLRCSPMKGHSHVYWYRQLPEEGLKFMVYLQKENIIDESGMPKERFSAEFPKEGPSILRIQQVVRGDSAAYFCASSLAGNTIYFGEGSWLTVV.

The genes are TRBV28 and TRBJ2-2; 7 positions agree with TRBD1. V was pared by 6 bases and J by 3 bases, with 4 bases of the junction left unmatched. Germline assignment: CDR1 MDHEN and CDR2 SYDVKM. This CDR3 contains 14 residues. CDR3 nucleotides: TGTGCCAGCAGAGGGGGCACGGACACCGGGGAGCTGTTTTTT. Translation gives CASRGGTDTGELFF.

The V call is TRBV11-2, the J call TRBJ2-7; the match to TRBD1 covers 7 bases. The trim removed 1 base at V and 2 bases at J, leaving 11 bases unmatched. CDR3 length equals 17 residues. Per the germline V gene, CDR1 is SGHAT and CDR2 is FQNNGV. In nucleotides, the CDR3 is TGTGCCAGCAGCTTAGTCATGACCCGGGACAGACCCTACGAGCAGTACTTC. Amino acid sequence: CASSLVMTRDRPYEQYF.

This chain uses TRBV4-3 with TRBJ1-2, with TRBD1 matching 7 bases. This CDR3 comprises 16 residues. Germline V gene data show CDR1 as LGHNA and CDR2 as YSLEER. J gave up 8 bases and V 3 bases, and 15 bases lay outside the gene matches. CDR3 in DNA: TGCGCCAGCAGCCAGGCAGTCAACAGGGGCGATGGGGGCTACACCTTC. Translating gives CASSQAVNRGDGGYTF.

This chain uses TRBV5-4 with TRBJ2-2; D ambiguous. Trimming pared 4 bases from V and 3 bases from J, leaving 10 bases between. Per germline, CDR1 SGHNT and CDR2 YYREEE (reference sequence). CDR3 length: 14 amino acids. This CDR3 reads CASSPDTHTGELFF. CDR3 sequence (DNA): TGTGCCAGCAGCCCCGACACCCACACCGGGGAGCTGTTTTTT.

CDR3 nucleotides: TGTGCCTGGAGGCCCGGACAGGGGGGGTCCGGGGAGCTGTTTTTT. Encoded protein: CAWRPGQGGSGELFF. The chain recombines TRBV30 with TRBJ2-2, with 10 nucleotides matching TRBD1. The V segment lost 3 bases and the J segment 6 bases; nucleotides outside the gene matches: 7. CDR3 length: 15 amino acids. The germline V gene has CDR1 GTSNPN and CDR2 SVGIG (reference sequence).

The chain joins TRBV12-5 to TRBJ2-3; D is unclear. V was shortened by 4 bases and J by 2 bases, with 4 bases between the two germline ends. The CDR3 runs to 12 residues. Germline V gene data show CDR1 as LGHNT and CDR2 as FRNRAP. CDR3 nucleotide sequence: TGTGCTAGTGGTTCCTCCACAGATACGCAGTATTTT. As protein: CASGSSTDTQYF.

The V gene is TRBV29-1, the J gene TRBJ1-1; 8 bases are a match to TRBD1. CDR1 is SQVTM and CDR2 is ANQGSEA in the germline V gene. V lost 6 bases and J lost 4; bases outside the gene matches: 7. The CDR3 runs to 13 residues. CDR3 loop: CSVLPGGITEAFF. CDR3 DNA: TGCAGCGTCCTCCCAGGGGGCATCACTGAAGCTTTCTTT.

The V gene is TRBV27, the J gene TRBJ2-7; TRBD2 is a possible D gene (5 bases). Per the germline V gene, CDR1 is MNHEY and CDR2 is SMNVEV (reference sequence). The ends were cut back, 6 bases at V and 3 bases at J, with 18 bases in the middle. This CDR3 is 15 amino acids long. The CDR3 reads CASRPTSPVYYEQYF. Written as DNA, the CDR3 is TGTGCCAGCAGGCCCACTAGTCCAGTTTACTACGAGCAGTACTTC.

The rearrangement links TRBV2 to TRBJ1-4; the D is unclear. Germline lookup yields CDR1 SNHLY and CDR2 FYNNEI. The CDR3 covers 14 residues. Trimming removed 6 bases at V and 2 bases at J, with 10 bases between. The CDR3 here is CASRAGMTNEKLFF. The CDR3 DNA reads TGTGCCAGCAGAGCCGGGATGACTAATGAAAAACTGTTTTTT.

The DNA for the CDR3 is TGCGCCAGCAGCGACCACGGGACAGTTAACACTGAAGCTTTCTTT. Encoded protein: CASSDHGTVNTEAFF. The J gene is TRBJ1-1, the V gene TRBV5-1; 7 positions match TRBD1. The V and J ends lost 4 bases and 2 bases, in that order; junction bases with no gene match: 8. Germline CDR1 SGHRS, CDR2 YFSETQ. The CDR3 is 15 residues long.

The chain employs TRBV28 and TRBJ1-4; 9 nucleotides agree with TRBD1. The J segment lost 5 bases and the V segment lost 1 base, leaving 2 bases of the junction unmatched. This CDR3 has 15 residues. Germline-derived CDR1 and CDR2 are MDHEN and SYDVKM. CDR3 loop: CASSLSGTGNEKLFF. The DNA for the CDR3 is TGTGCCAGCAGTTTATCCGGGACAGGGAATGAAAAACTGTTTTTT.

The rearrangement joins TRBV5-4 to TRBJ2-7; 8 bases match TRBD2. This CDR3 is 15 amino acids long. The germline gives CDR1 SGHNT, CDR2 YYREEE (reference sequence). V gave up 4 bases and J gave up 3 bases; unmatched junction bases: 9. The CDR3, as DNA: TGTGCCAGCAGCCGGGGGGGGTATAGCGACTACGAGCAGTACTTC. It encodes CASSRGGYSDYEQYF. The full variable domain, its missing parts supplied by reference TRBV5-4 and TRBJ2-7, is ETGVTQSPTHLIKTRGQQVTLRCSSQSGHNTVSWYQQALGQGPQFIFQYYREEENGRGNFPPRFSGLQFPNYSSELNVNALELDDSALYLCASSRGGYSDYEQYFGPGTRLTVT.

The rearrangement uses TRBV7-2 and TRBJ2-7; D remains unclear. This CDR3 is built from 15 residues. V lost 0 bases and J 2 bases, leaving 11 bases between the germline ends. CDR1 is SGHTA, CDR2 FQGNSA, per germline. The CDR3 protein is CASSLAPRGPYEQYF. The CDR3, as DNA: TGTGCCAGCAGCTTAGCCCCCCGAGGTCCCTACGAGCAGTACTTC.

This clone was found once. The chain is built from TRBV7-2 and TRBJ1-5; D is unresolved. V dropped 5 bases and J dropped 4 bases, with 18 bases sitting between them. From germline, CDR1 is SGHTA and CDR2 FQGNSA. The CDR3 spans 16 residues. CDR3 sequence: CASSPPGAIANQPQHF. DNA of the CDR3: TGTGCCAGCAGCCCCCCGGGAGCCATAGCAAATCAGCCCCAGCATTTT.

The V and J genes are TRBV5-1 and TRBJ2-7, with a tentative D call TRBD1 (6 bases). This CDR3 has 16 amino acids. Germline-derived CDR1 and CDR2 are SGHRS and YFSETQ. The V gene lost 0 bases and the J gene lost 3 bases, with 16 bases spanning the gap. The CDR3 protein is CASSLDLGARIYEQYF. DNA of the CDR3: TGCGCCAGCAGCTTGGATCTGGGGGCTCGGATCTACGAGCAGTACTTC.

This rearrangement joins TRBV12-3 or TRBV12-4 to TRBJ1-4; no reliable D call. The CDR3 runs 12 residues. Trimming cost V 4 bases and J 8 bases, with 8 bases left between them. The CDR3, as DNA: TGTGCCAGCAGTTCATCGGGAGAAAAACTGTTTTTT. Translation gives CASSSSGEKLFF.

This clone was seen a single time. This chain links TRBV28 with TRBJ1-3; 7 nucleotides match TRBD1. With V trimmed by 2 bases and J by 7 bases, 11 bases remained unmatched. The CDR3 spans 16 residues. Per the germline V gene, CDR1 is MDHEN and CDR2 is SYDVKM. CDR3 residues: CASSLPGQDRRNTIYF. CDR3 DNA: TGTGCCAGCAGTTTACCCGGACAGGATAGAAGGAACACCATATATTTT. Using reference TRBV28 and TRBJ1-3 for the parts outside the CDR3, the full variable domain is DVKVTQSSRYLVKRTGEKVFLECVQDMDHENMFWYRQDPGLGLRLIYFSYDVKMKEKGDIPEGYSVSREKKERFSLILESASTNQTSMYLCASSLPGQDRRNTIYFGEGSWLTVV.

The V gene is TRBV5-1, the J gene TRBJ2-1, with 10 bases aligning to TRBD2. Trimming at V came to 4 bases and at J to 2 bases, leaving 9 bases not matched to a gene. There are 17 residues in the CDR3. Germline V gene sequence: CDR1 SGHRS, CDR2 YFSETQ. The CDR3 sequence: CASSLRSGTSAYNEQFF. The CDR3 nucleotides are TGCGCCAGCAGCCTACGATCCGGGACTAGCGCCTACAATGAGCAGTTCTTC.

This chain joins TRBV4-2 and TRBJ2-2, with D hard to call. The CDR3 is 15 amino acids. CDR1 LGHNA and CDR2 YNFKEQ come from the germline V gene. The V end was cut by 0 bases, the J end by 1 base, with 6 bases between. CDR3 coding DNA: TGTGCCAGCAGCCAAGATCCAGGGAACACCGGGGAGCTGTTTTTT. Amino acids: CASSQDPGNTGELFF.

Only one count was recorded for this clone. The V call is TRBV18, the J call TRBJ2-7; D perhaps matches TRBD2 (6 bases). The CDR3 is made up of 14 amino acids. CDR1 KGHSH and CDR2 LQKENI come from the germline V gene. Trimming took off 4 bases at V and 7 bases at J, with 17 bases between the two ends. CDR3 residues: CASSLKTGEGEQYF. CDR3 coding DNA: TGTGCCAGCTCACTAAAAACGGGGGAAGGGGAGCAGTACTTC.

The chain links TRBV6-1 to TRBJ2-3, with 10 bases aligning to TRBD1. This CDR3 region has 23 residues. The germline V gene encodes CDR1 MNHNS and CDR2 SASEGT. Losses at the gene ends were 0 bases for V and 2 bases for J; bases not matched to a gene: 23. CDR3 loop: CASSEAGGTGVWGLRRATDTQYF. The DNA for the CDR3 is TGTGCCAGCAGTGAAGCGGGAGGGACAGGGGTCTGGGGCTTACGGCGGGCCACAGATACGCAGTATTTT.

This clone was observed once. Here the CDR3 reads CASSQEFEETYSYEQYF. The CDR3, as DNA: TGTGCCAGCAGCCAAGAATTCGAGGAGACCTACTCCTACGAGCAGTACTTC. This chain links TRBV3-1 (or the pseudogene TRBV3-2) with TRBJ2-7; D not resolved. V lost 0 bases, J lost 0 bases, and 15 bases lay in between. The CDR3 length is 17 residues. CDR1 is LGHDT, CDR2 YNNKEL, per germline (reference sequence).

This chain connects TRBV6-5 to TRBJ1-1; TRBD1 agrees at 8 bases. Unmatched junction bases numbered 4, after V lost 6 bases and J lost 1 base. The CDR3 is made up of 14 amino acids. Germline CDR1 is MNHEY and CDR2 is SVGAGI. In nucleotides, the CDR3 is TGTGCCAGCAGGTGGGGACAGGCGAACACTGAAGCTTTCTTT. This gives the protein CASRWGQANTEAFF.

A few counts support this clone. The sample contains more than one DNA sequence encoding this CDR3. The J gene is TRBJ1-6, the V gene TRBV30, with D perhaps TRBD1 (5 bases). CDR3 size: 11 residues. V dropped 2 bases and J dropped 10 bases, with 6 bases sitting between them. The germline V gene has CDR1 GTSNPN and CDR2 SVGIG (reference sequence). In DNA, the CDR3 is TGTGCCTGGAGTAGGGGCTCACCCCTCCACTTT. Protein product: CAWSRGSPLHF.

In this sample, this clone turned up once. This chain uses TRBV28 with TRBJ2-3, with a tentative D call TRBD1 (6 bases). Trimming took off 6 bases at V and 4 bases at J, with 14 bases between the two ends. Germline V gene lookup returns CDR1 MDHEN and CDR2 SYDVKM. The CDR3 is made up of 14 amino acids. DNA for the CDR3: TGTGCCAGCAGACCTGACCCAGGGGCAGATACGCAGTATTTT. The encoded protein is CASRPDPGADTQYF.

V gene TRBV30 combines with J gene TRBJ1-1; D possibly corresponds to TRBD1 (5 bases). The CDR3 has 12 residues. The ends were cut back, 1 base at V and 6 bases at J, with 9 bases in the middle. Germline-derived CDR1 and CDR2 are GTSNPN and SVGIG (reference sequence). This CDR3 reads CAWSGDSAEAFF. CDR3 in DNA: TGTGCCTGGAGTGGGGACTCGGCTGAAGCTTTCTTT.